Below, 17 T cell receptor beta chains from the same sample are listed, as sequenced in a study of CD8 T cells in ankylosing spondylitis. Each CDR3 protein is one row after TCRdb ran MiXCR on the 5' RACE reads. The sample yields some 100,000 distinct CDR3 sequences, roughly 8.3% seen once. The sequenced sample consisted of blood, either unsorted or a sorted T cell fraction (not recorded which). These receptor sequences come from a male donor with ankylosing spondylitis or in good health (not recorded which).

This clonotype came up a few times. The chain combines TRBV5-1 with TRBJ1-1; D may be TRBD1 (6 bases). V shed 0 bases and J shed 8 bases, with 8 bases lying between them. The CDR3 is 12 residues long. The V gene's germline CDR1 is SGHRS and CDR2 YFSETQ. DNA for the CDR3: TGCGCCAGCAGCTTGGTAGGACAGGAAGCTTTCTTT. This codes for CASSLVGQEAFF.

This clonotype was seen at least ten times. This chain joins TRBV4-2 and TRBJ2-3; 12 bases agree with TRBD2. The CDR3 extends over 18 amino acids. Unmatched junction bases numbered 11, after V lost 5 bases and J lost 2 bases. CDR1 is LGHNA, CDR2 YNFKEQ, per germline. This CDR3 is CASSSGLAGSKPTDTQYF. The CDR3, as DNA: TGTGCCAGCAGCTCAGGACTAGCGGGGTCTAAGCCCACAGATACGCAGTATTTT.

This clonotype was seen at least ten times. J is TRBJ1-1 and V is TRBV10-3; D is ambiguous. The CDR3 is made up of 14 amino acids. Germline V gene lookup returns CDR1 ENHRY and CDR2 SYGVKD. The ends were cut back, 3 bases at V and 1 base at J, with 9 bases in the middle. CDR3 sequence: CAISDPRGNTEAFF. The CDR3 DNA follows: TGTGCCATCAGTGACCCTCGGGGGAACACTGAAGCTTTCTTT.

This clonotype was recorded at least ten times. This sequence joins TRBV29-1 and TRBJ2-5; D gene ambiguous. Germline values: CDR1 SQVTM, CDR2 ANQGSEA. With 4 bases removed from V and 3 bases from J, the gap between germline ends came to 12 bases. The CDR3 contains 13 residues. CDR3 sequence reads: CSVGRLEKETQYF. CDR3 DNA sequence: TGCAGCGTTGGGCGACTGGAGAAAGAGACCCAGTACTTC.

This clonotype occurred many times. The chain is built from TRBV4-1 and TRBJ1-4; D gene ambiguous. The CDR3 has 14 amino acids. Germline-derived CDR1 and CDR2 are MGHRA and YSYEKL. V lost 1 base and J 4 bases, leaving 7 bases between the germline ends. Written as DNA, the CDR3 is TGCGCCAGCAGCCAAGGGCAGTTTAATGAAAAACTGTTTTTT. Translation gives CASSQGQFNEKLFF.

This clonotype occurred many times. V usage is TRBV2 and J usage is TRBJ2-2; maybe TRBD1 (6 bases). Germline CDR1 reads SNHLY; CDR2 reads FYNNEI. Between the trimmed V and J ends, which lost 9 bases and 2 bases, there was a span of 10 bases. The CDR3 loop spans 13 amino acids. CDR3 in DNA: TGTGCCAGACAGGGAACAAACACCGGGGAGCTGTTTTTT. It is translated as CARQGTNTGELFF. The full variable domain, its missing parts supplied by reference TRBV2 and TRBJ2-2, is EPEVTQTPSHQVTQMGQEVILRCVPISNHLYFYWYRQILGQKVEFLVSFYNNEISEKSEIFDDQFSVERPDGSNFTLKIRSTKLEDSAMYFCARQGTNTGELFFGEGSRLTVL.

This clonotype was detected many times. This sequence joins TRBV4-3 and TRBJ2-3, with unresolved D. Trimming left V 1 base short and J 3 bases short, with 5 bases between. Per germline, CDR1 LGHNA and CDR2 YSLEER. CDR3 length equals 13 residues. The CDR3, as DNA: TGCGCCAGCAGCCAAGGACGGACAGATACGCAGTATTTT. This encodes CASSQGRTDTQYF.

This clonotype was found many times. This chain uses TRBV12-3 or TRBV12-4 with TRBJ1-4; the match to TRBD1 covers 9 bases. This CDR3 has 14 residues. J gave up 8 bases and V 6 bases, and 7 bases lay outside the gene matches. CDR3 region: CASRGGQGTEKLFF. The CDR3 bases are TGTGCCAGCAGGGGGGGACAGGGTACGGAAAAACTGTTTTTT.

This clonotype showed up many times. The CDR3 reads CASSGTSGRADTQYF. The CDR3 region has the DNA TGCGCCAGCAGTGGAACTAGCGGGAGGGCAGATACGCAGTATTTT. The V gene is TRBV10-1, the J gene TRBJ2-3, with TRBD2 identical over 13 bases. With 4 bases clipped from V and 4 bases from J, the junction kept 2 bases outside the gene matches. The CDR3 is 15 residues long. CDR1 is WNHNN and CDR2 is SYGVQD in the germline V gene (reference sequence).

This clonotype was recorded many times. The chain uses TRBV5-1 and TRBJ2-3; D might be TRBD1 or TRBD2, each matching 5 bases. The length of the CDR3 is 14 residues. V lost 1 base to trimming and J lost 0 bases, with 6 bases between them. Germline values: CDR1 SGHRS, CDR2 YFSETQ. The CDR3 bases are TGCGCCAGCAGCTTGCGGGACAGCACAGATACGCAGTATTTT. Protein sequence: CASSLRDSTDTQYF.

J is TRBJ2-2 and V is TRBV12-2; TRBD1 reflects the table's D call only, with no check against the DNA. TRBV12-2 is flagged as a pseudogene. The CDR3 contains 17 residues. The CDR3 here is CASRLETGQGNTGELFF. The CDR3 coding sequence is TGTGCAAGTCGCTTAGAGACCGGACAGGGAAACACCGGGGAGCTGTTTTTT.

This clonotype came up many times. The rearrangement links TRBV20-1 to TRBJ1-5; D perhaps matches TRBD1 (5 bases). Germline V gene sequence: CDR1 DFQATT, CDR2 SNEGSKA (reference sequence). V was trimmed by 5 bases and J by 4 bases, leaving 12 bases between them. The CDR3 has 13 amino acids. CDR3: CSAATGENQPQHF. The CDR3, as DNA: TGCAGTGCTGCAACGGGGGAAAATCAGCCCCAGCATTTT.

The sample holds many counts of this clonotype. V is TRBV7-9 and J is TRBJ2-5; 7 nucleotides line up with TRBD1. Per the germline V gene, CDR1 is SEHNR and CDR2 is FQNEAQ (reference sequence). J was trimmed by 4 bases and V by 4 bases; bases with no gene match: 6. The CDR3 extends over 14 amino acids. The CDR3 sequence is CASSSDRVGETQYF. The CDR3 nucleotides are TGTGCCAGCAGCTCCGACAGGGTGGGAGAGACCCAGTACTTC. The full variable domain, rest sourced from reference TRBV7-9 and TRBJ2-5, is DTGVSQNPRHKITKRGQNVTFRCDPISEHNRLYWYRQTLGQGPEFLTYFQNEAQLEKSRLLSDRFSAERPKGSFSTLEIQRTEQGDSAMYLCASSSDRVGETQYFGPGTRLLVL.

This clonotype was recorded at least ten times. V gene TRBV5-1 combines with J gene TRBJ2-3; 11 bases agree with TRBD1. The V and J ends lost 4 bases and 3 bases, in that order; junction bases with no gene match: 10. CDR3 length: 17 amino acids. From germline, CDR1 is SGHRS and CDR2 YFSETQ. CDR3 residues: CASSRAQGQGVTDTQYF. The CDR3 nucleotides are TGCGCCAGCAGCAGGGCCCAGGGACAGGGGGTTACAGATACGCAGTATTTT.

This clonotype was seen many times. The genes are TRBV10-3 and TRBJ2-3; no clear D. The CDR3 sequence is 14 residues long. CDR1 is ENHRY, CDR2 SYGVKD, per germline. Trimming left V 6 bases short and J 0 bases short, with 10 bases between. The CDR3 reads CAISASASTDTQYF. The CDR3 bases are TGTGCCATCAGCGCCTCAGCCAGCACAGATACGCAGTATTTT.

This clonotype was picked up many times. The chain joins TRBV12-3 or TRBV12-4 to TRBJ1-5; unclear D gene. Trimming pared 3 bases from V and 4 bases from J, leaving 4 bases between. This CDR3 contains 12 residues. CDR3 bases: TGTGCCAGCAGTTTTTGGAATCAGCCCCAGCATTTT. Translating gives CASSFWNQPQHF.

In this sample, this clonotype turned up many times. The chain joins TRBV20-1 to TRBJ2-5; perhaps TRBD1 as D (5 bases). There are 12 residues in the CDR3. The V end was cut by 2 bases, the J end by 1 base, with 5 bases between. CDR1 DFQATT and CDR2 SNEGSKA come from the germline V gene (reference sequence). The DNA for the CDR3 is TGCAGTGCTAGAAGGGGCCAAGAGACCCAGTACTTC. Its protein is CSARRGQETQYF.